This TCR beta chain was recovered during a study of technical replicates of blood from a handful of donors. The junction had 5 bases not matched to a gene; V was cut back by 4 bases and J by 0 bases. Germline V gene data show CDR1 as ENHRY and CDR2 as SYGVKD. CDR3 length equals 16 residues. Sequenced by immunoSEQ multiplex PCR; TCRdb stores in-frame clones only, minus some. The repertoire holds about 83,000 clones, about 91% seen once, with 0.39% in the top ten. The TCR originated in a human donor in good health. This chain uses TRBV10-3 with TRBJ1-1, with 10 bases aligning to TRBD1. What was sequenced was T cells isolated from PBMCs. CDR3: CAISGRDRGVNTEAFF. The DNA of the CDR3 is TGTGCCATCAGTGGCCGGGACAGGGGAGTGAACACTGAAGCTTTCTTT.